The T cell receptor (beta chain) under discussion was sequenced for a study of blood T cell repertoires in COVID-19. Looking at the study overall: Both acute and convalescent COVID-19 samples were obtained from the United States, Italy and Spain. T cells, B-cell-depleted T cells, or PBMCs provided the cDNA or gDNA that served as material.

Produced via immunoSEQ multiplex PCR; TCRdb's table is partial and in-frame only. The repertoire consists of 150,000 to 200,000 clones, with around 90% occurring once and the leading ten covering 0.53%. Only one count was recorded for this clone. Trimming took 5 bases from V and 1 from J, leaving 7 bases between them. Germline lookup yields CDR1 KGHDR and CDR2 SFDVKD. CDR3 length: 13 amino acids. The clonotype was recovered from a man aged 50 to 60 with acute or convalescent COVID-19. V and J are TRBV24-1 and TRBJ2-5, with D possibly matching TRBD2 (6 bases). The sample taken for sequencing was peripheral blood. The CDR3 nucleotides are TGTGCCACCAGTGGAGCGGGCCAAGAGACCCAGTACTTC. Encoded protein: CATSGAGQETQYF.